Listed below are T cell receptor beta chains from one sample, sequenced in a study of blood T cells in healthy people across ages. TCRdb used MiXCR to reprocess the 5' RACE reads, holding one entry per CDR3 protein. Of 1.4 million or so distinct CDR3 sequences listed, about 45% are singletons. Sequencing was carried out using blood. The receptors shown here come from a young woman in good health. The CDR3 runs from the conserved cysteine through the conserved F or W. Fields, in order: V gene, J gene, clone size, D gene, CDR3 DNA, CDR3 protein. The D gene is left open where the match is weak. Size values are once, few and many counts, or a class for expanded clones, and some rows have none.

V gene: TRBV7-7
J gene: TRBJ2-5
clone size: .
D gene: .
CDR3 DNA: TGTGCTAGCAGGCGACTTGGGGAAGAGACCCAGTACTTC
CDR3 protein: CASRRLGEETQYF

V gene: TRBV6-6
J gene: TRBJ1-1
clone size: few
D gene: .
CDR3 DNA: TGTGCCAGCAGTCGTGCGGAGGCCACTGAAGCTTTCTTT
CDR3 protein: CASSRAEATEAFF

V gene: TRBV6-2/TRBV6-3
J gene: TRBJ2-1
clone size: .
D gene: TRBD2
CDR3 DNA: TGTGCCAGCAGTACCGGACTAGCGGCCTCCTACAATGAGCAGTTCTTC
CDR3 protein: CASSTGLAASYNEQFF

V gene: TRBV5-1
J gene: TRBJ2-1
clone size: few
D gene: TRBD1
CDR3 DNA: TGCGCCAGCAGCTTGTTCGGTCAGGGGACAGGGGCGCAGGATGAGCAGTTCTTC
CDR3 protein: CASSLFGQGTGAQDEQFF

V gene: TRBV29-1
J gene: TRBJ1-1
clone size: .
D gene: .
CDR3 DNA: TGCAGCGTTGAAGTAAGGGGCTGGGACACTGAAGCTTTCTTT
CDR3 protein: CSVEVRGWDTEAFF

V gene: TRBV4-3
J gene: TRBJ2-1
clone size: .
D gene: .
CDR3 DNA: TGCGCCAGCAGCCCGGGGGACAGACACAATGAGCAGTTCTTC
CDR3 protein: CASSPGDRHNEQFF

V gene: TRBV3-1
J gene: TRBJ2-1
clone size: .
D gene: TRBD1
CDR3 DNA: TGTGCCAGCAGCCAAACAATAGTAGGACAGGGTTACAATGAGCAGTTCTTC
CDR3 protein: CASSQTIVGQGYNEQFF

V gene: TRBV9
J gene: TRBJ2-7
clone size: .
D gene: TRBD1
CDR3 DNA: TGTGCCAGCAGCGTAGAAGGGACAGGAAACTACGAGCAGTACTTC
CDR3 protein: CASSVEGTGNYEQYF

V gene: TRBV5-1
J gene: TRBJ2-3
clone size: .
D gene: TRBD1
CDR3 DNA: TGCGCCAGCAGCTGGGACAGGACAAGCACAGATACGCAGTATTTT
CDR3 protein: CASSWDRTSTDTQYF

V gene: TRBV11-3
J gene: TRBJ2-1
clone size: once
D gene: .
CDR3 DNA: TGTGCCAGCAGCCTCGCGGTTTGGGGGAGTAAGTACAATGAGCAGTTCTTC
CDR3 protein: CASSLAVWGSKYNEQFF

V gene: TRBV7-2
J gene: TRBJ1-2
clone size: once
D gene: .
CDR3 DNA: TGTGCCAGCAGCTTATATTCGGGCTTGGAAAACTATGGCTACACCTTC
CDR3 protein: CASSLYSGLENYGYTF

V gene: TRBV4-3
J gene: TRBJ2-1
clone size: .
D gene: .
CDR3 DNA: TGCGCCAGCAGCCAGAACGGGGGCGGTAATGAGCAGTTCTTC
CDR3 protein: CASSQNGGGNEQFF

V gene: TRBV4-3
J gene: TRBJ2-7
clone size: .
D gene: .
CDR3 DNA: TGCGCCAGCAGCCAAGATCGGGACAACCTCTACGAGCAGTACTTC
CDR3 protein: CASSQDRDNLYEQYF

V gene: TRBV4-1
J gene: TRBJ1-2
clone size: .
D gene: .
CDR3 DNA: TGCGCCAGCAGCCCGCGGGAGCTCACCAACGATGGCTACACCTTC
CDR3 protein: CASSPRELTNDGYTF

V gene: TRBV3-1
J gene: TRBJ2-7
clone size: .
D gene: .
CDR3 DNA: TGTGCCAGCAGCCCCCAACGGGTCCACTACGAGCAGTACTTC
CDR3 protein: CASSPQRVHYEQYF

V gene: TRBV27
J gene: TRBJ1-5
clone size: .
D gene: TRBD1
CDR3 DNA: TGTGCCAGCAGTTCCGGGACAGGGGGTTACCAGCCCCAGCATTTT
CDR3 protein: CASSSGTGGYQPQHF

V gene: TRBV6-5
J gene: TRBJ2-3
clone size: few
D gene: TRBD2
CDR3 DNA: TGTGCCAGCAACCTAGCGGGGCGGAGCACAGATACGCAGTATTTT
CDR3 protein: CASNLAGRSTDTQYF

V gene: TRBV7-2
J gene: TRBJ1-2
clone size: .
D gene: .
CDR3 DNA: TGTGCCAGCAGCAAAGCGGGGGCCAACTATGGCTACACCTTC
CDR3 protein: CASSKAGANYGYTF

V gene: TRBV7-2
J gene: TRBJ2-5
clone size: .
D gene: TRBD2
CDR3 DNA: TGTGCCAGCAGCTCGACTAGCGGGGGGGCAAAAGTAGAGCAGTACTTC
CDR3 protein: CASSSTSGGAKVEQYF

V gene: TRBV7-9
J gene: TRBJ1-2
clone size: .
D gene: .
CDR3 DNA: TGTGCCAGCCGCAACGGGCTTTCCGGCTATGGCTACACCTTC
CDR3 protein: CASRNGLSGYGYTF